This T cell receptor (beta chain) is from a study of T-cell memory formation after mild COVID-19. Notes on the study in general: Day 15 to 85 contractors were CD4/CD8 balanced; later expanders leaned CD4+. Some clones that responded were present in memory (sampled pre-infection), which suggests cross-reactive memory joined. Mainly in CM and EM were contracting CD4+ clones; CD8+ were in EMRA.

Trimming left V 4 bases short and J 8 bases short, with 18 bases between. Germline CDR1 is LGHNA and CDR2 is YNFKEQ. The CDR3 sequence is 15 residues long. As for this clonotype: Its matching antigen is unknown.

TCRalpha and TCRbeta libraries used 5'RACE with constant-segment primers and UMIs. A single record per CDR3 protein comes from TCRdb applying MiXCR to the 5' RACE reads. The table records a few hundred thousand distinct CDR3 sequences, under 15% of them present only once. The clonotype comes from a man between 18 and 29 years old who had mild COVID-19 (a few samples of this study predate the infection). Cell type and time point are not known. This sequence joins TRBV4-2 and TRBJ2-1, with a possible D match to TRBD2 (7 bases). The sample comprised PBMCs or a T cell subset sorted from them (not recorded which). The CDR3 is CASSRGGAIEDEQFF. The DNA of the CDR3 is TGTGCCAGCAGCCGGGGGGGGGCCATTGAGGATGAGCAGTTCTTC.